The next 16 T cell receptor beta chains were all read from a single sample in a study of T-cell reconstitution after alpha-beta-depleted transplantation in children. Unique molecular identifiers were used in preparing the TCRbeta library. TCRdb passed the PCR reads through MiXCR, listing each CDR3 protein once. This table holds about 460,000 distinct CDR3 sequences, about an eighth found once. This specimen was PBMCs, mostly from graft donor cells, taken 180 days after TCRalphabeta/CD19-depleted stem cell transplant. These receptors all come from a female patient between 2 and 15 years old who had a stem cell transplant for aplastic anemia, so the T cells may come from the graft donor.

There are many counts of this clonotype. This rearrangement joins TRBV29-1 to TRBJ2-7; no clear D. The CDR3 consists of 13 residues. Germline V CDR1 and CDR2: SQVTM, ANQGSEA. V gave up 4 bases and J gave up 0 bases, with 10 bases separating them. CDR3 in amino acids: CSVALGISYEQYF. The CDR3 bases are TGCAGCGTTGCTTTAGGGATCTCCTACGAGCAGTACTTC.

The chain has TRBV19 and TRBJ2-7, with 10 bases lining up with TRBD1. CDR1 and CDR2 from the germline V gene are LNHDA and SQIVND (reference sequence). With V trimmed by 3 bases and J by 2 bases, 4 bases remained unmatched. The CDR3 loop spans 15 amino acids. This CDR3 reads CASSISGTGAYEQYV. The CDR3 DNA reads TGTGCCAGTAGTATTTCCGGGACAGGGGCCTACGAGCAGTACGTC.

This clonotype was seen a handful of times. V gene TRBV6-5 combines with J gene TRBJ2-2; D is tentatively TRBD1 or TRBD2 (5 bases each). V lost 2 bases, J lost 4 bases, and 14 bases lay in between. Germline-derived CDR1 and CDR2 are MNHEY and SVGAGI. The CDR3 loop spans 16 amino acids. For the CDR3, the DNA is TGTGCCAGCAGTTACCGTCCGGTCGGGACCACCGGGGAGCTGTTTTTT. This encodes CASSYRPVGTTGELFF.

This clonotype appeared a few times. This chain joins TRBV14 and TRBJ2-5; 7 bases are a match to TRBD1. Trimming removed 4 bases from V and 2 bases from J; junction bases left unmatched: 7. The CDR3 length is 15 residues. Germline V CDR1 and CDR2: SGHDN, FVKESK. CDR3 sequence reads: CASSLSPGQQETQYF. Here the CDR3 DNA reads TGTGCCAGCAGCCTTTCTCCGGGACAGCAAGAGACCCAGTACTTC.

There are a few counts of this clonotype. The V gene is TRBV9, the J gene TRBJ2-2; D tentatively reads TRBD1 or TRBD2 (5 bases each). From germline, CDR1 is SGDLS and CDR2 YYNGEE. This CDR3 is 17 amino acids long. The V end lost 4 bases, the J end lost 0 bases, and 16 bases lay between the germline ends. DNA of the CDR3: TGTGCCAGCAGCCCCACCCCTGGGGGAACGAACACCGGGGAGCTGTTTTTT. Translating it yields CASSPTPGGTNTGELFF.

This clonotype occurred a few times. This sequence joins TRBV27 and TRBJ2-1; the match to TRBD2 covers 14 bases. CDR1 is MNHEY, CDR2 SMNVEV, per germline (reference sequence). This CDR3 spans 17 amino acids. With 5 bases clipped from V and 0 bases from J, the junction kept 3 bases outside the gene matches. CDR3 loop: CASSHGLAGGSYNEQFF. The DNA for the CDR3 is TGTGCCAGCAGTCACGGACTAGCGGGAGGCTCCTACAATGAGCAGTTCTTC.

This clonotype was seen only a few times. This sequence joins TRBV20-1 and TRBJ2-2; TRBD2 is a possible D gene (5 bases). Between the trimmed V and J ends, which lost 1 base and 1 base, there was a span of 10 bases. Per germline, CDR1 DFQATT and CDR2 SNEGSKA (reference sequence). The length of the CDR3 is 15 residues. CDR3 DNA sequence: TGCAGTGCTAGAGGGAGGCACCGGAACACCGGGGAGCTGTTTTTT. Protein sequence: CSARGRHRNTGELFF.

This chain uses TRBV12-3 or TRBV12-4 with TRBJ2-5, with D uncertain. V lost 2 bases and J 7 bases, leaving 20 bases between the germline ends. This CDR3 contains 16 residues. CDR3 bases: TGTGCCAGCAGTTTAACTCGGACCACAATCTCAGGGACCCAGTACTTC. Translated, it gives CASSLTRTTISGTQYF.

This clonotype was observed a few times. The chain couples TRBV6-2 or TRBV6-3 to TRBJ1-6; D remains ambiguous. V was shortened by 6 bases and J by 0 bases, with 12 bases between the two germline ends. The CDR3 totals 16 residues. The germline V gene has CDR1 MNHEY and CDR2 SVGEGT. CDR3 nucleotide sequence: TGTGCCAGCAGCCATCGACGGAGCTCCTATAATTCACCCCTCCACTTT. It codes for CASSHRRSSYNSPLHF.

The rearrangement links TRBV6-1 to TRBJ1-4, with D maybe TRBD1 (5 bases). Trimming took 7 bases from V and 12 from J, leaving 18 bases between them. The CDR3 consists of 13 residues. Germline V gives CDR1 MNHNS, CDR2 SASEGT. The CDR3 bases are TGTGCCAGCATGACAGATATCCATGGGGAACTGTTTTTT. Its protein is CASMTDIHGELFF.

This clonotype was seen a few times. This chain connects TRBV3-1 to TRBJ1-1, with a possible D match to TRBD1 (6 bases). Germline CDR1 and CDR2: LGHDT and YNNKEL (reference sequence). V lost 0 bases and J lost 5, with 13 bases in between. CDR3 length equals 15 residues. The CDR3 sequence is CASSQEGGRGTEAFF. The DNA for the CDR3 is TGTGCCAGCAGCCAAGAGGGGGGGCGCGGGACTGAAGCTTTCTTT.

This clonotype was seen a handful of times. The rearrangement links TRBV12-3 or TRBV12-4 to TRBJ1-3; no clear D. This CDR3 comprises 14 residues. Trimming stripped 7 bases from V and 0 bases from J, with 10 bases between. The CDR3: CASNLVSSGNTIYF. The CDR3 DNA reads as TGTGCCAGCAACCTGGTGAGCTCTGGAAACACCATATATTTT.

This chain joins TRBV20-1 and TRBJ1-1; the D gene is possibly TRBD1 (5 bases). Per the germline V gene, CDR1 is DFQATT and CDR2 is SNEGSKA (reference sequence). The length of the CDR3 is 14 residues. The ends were cut back, 3 bases at V and 8 bases at J, with 19 bases in the middle. The CDR3 DNA follows: TGCAGTGCTAGTTGGGTTTCCCCAGGGACCGAAGCTTTCTTT. Its protein is CSASWVSPGTEAFF.

This clonotype was counted at least ten times. This chain links TRBV20-1 with TRBJ2-5; 7 bases are a match to TRBD1. Germline CDR1 is DFQATT and CDR2 is SNEGSKA (reference sequence). Trimming removed 1 base from V and 5 bases from J; junction bases left unmatched: 10. The CDR3 spans 15 residues. The CDR3 region is CSARAHFAGGETQYF. The CDR3 coding sequence is TGCAGTGCTAGAGCACATTTTGCAGGGGGTGAGACCCAGTACTTC.

In this sample, this clonotype turned up a few times. This chain connects TRBV6-5 to TRBJ2-4; no clear D. The CDR3 extends over 16 amino acids. Germline CDR1 is MNHEY and CDR2 is SVGAGI. V was cut by 0 bases and J by 0 bases, with 9 bases left in between. The CDR3 protein is CASSYSTGLAKNIQYF. In DNA, the CDR3 is TGTGCCAGCAGTTACTCAACGGGCCTAGCCAAAAACATTCAGTACTTC.

The sample holds a few counts of this clonotype. DNA of the CDR3: TGTGCCAGCAGCAATGGACCGTCCTCCTACAATGAGCAGTTCTTC. Its translation is CASSNGPSSYNEQFF. V and J are TRBV7-9 and TRBJ2-1; the D is unclear. V lost 5 bases to trimming and J lost 0 bases, with 11 bases between them. This CDR3 region has 15 residues. In germline, CDR1 is SEHNR, CDR2 FQNEAQ (reference sequence).